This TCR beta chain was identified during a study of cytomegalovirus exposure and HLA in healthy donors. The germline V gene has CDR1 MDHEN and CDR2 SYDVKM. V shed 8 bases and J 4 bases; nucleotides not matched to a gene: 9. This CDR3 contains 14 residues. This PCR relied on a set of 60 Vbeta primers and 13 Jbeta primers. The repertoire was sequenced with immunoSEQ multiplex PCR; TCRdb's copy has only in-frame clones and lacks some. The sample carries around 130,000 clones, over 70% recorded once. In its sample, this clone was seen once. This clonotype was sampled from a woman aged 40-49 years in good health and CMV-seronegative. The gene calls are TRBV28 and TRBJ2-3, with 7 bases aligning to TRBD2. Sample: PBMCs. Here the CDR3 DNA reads TGTGCCAGCGAAGGGAGACTAGCACCAGATACGCAGTATTTT. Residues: CASEGRLAPDTQYF.